Listed below are T cell receptor beta chains from one sample, sequenced in a study of PD-1 blockade in classical Hodgkin lymphoma. Libraries were prepared by immunoSEQ multiplex PCR; TCRdb keeps only in-frame clonotypes and omits some of them. The repertoire holds about 33,000 clones, less than 75% seen once, with 3.9% in the top ten. The source was peripheral blood mononuclear cells (PBMCs), collected before the fourth cycle of nivolumab. Receptors were obtained from a human donor with classical Hodgkin lymphoma. Both conserved end residues are part of each CDR3. D genes are given only for firm matches. Size is stated for part of the rows, as once, few or many counts, or as a class when the clone is expanded.

>-|-|TRBJ1-2|TRBV7-8
TGTGCCAGCAGCCGAGAACCGGGACAAAACTATGGCTACACCTTC
CASSREPGQNYGYTF
>-|-|TRBJ1-3|TRBV19
TGTGCCAGTAGTATTCAGCGCTCTGGAAACACCATATATTTT
CASSIQRSGNTIYF
>-|-|TRBJ1-1|TRBV19
TGTGGCTCGGGGGACGCTGAAGCTTTCTTT
CGSGDAEAFF
>-|-|TRBJ2-3|TRBV9
TGTGCCAGCAGCGTAACCCCTGTAGGGCGGGGAATGGATACGCAGTATTTT
CASSVTPVGRGMDTQYF
>-|TRBD2|TRBJ2-3|TRBV19
TGTGCCAGTAGTGGGACTAGCGGATCCACAGATACGCAGTATTTT
CASSGTSGSTDTQYF
>-|TRBD1|TRBJ1-2|TRBV18
TGTGCCAGCTCTCCCCCCGGACAGGGCCCTAATGGCTACACCTTC
CASSPPGQGPNGYTF
>few|TRBD2|TRBJ2-5|TRBV7-8
TGTGCCAGCAGCTCGATCGGCGGGGGGCGAGAGACCCAGTACTTC
CASSSIGGGRETQYF
>once|-|TRBJ2-3|TRBV7-3
TGTGCCAGCAGCCCTCCTGGAGCGGGAGATACGCAGTATTTT
CASSPPGAGDTQYF
>medium-sized|-|TRBJ2-7|TRBV7-6
TGTGCCAGCAGCCTAACGGGGGACACCCCCTACGAGCAGTACTTC
CASSLTGDTPYEQYF
>-|-|TRBJ2-3|TRBV7-3
TGTGCCAGCAGCTCCCCCGCCGTTCCCGCGGGGACAGATACGCAGTATTTT
CASSSPAVPAGTDTQYF
>-|-|TRBJ2-7|TRBV10-3
TGTGCCATCAGTGAGGGATCGTCCTACGAGCAGTACTTC
CAISEGSSYEQYF
>few|-|TRBJ2-5|TRBV7-3
TGTGCCAGCAGCTTAACGGGGGGGCCGGAGGACCAGTACTTC
CASSLTGGPEDQYF
>few|TRBD2|TRBJ2-1|TRBV6-5
TGTGCCAGCAGGAGCGGGATTTTGTACAATGAGCAGTTCTTC
CASRSGILYNEQFF
>-|TRBD1|TRBJ2-7|TRBV27
TGTGCCAGCAGCGGGGACAGGGCACCCTACGAGCAGTACTTC
CASSGDRAPYEQYF
>-|-|TRBJ2-7|TRBV10-3
TGTGCCATCAGTCCAGGGTCACAAGACGAGCAGTACTTC
CAISPGSQDEQYF
>-|-|TRBJ1-2|TRBV9
TGTGCCAGCAGCCCCCAGAGTGCGGGGGCGCTTAACTATGGCTACACCTTC
CASSPQSAGALNYGYTF
>-|TRBD2|TRBJ2-7|TRBV11-2
TGTGCCAGCAGCTTATTCTACTCTCAGCGGGAGGCTAACGAGCAGTACTTC
CASSLFYSQREANEQYF
>-|TRBD2|TRBJ2-1|TRBV5-1
TGCGCCAGCAGCTTGGATCCCGGGAGGGCAGAGGAGCAGTTCTTC
CASSLDPGRAEEQFF
>-|TRBD2|TRBJ2-7|TRBV28
TGTGCCAGCAGTTTTTTAGCGGGAGTGGTCTACGAGCAGTACTTC
CASSFLAGVVYEQYF
>-|-|TRBJ2-7|TRBV30
TGTGCCTGGAGTGACGGGATAAGTTCGGAGCAGTACTTC
CAWSDGISSEQYF